Listed here are 2 T cell receptor beta chains from one sample, sequenced in a study of OX40 agonist ivuxolimab in advanced cancers. Library construction relied on the immunoSEQ multiplex PCR assay. The table was pulled from immuneACCESS by TCRdb, which kept in-frame rearrangements only. Such tables lose some clones; where checked, under half of the loss comes from unresolved V genes, and the rest has no known cause. The sample has 65,000 to 85,000 clones on record, about 86% of them singletons. The ten largest make up approximately 2.4% of the sample. This specimen consisted of CD4+ or CD8+ T cells sorted from blood, obtained in a trial of the OX40 agonist ivuxolimab. These receptors originate from an adult with an advanced solid tumor such as melanoma, head and neck, liver or kidney cancer.

The chain is built from TRBV2 and TRBJ1-2; D perhaps matches TRBD1 (5 bases). CDR3 length equals 13 residues. The V gene's germline CDR1 is SNHLY and CDR2 FYNNEI. The germline V and J ends were trimmed by 3 bases and 3 bases, with 8 bases remaining between them. CDR3 nucleotide sequence: TGTGCCAGCAGTGACGGGGGACACTATGGCTACACCTTC. As protein: CASSDGGHYGYTF.

The chain combines TRBV7-9 with TRBJ2-7; no clear D. The V gene lost 2 bases and the J gene lost 2 bases, with 4 bases spanning the gap. Germline assignment: CDR1 SEHNR and CDR2 FQNEAQ (reference sequence). The CDR3 runs 12 residues. This chain's CDR3 is CASSLRPYEQYF. CDR3 nucleotide sequence: TGTGCCAGCAGCTTACGTCCCTACGAGCAGTACTTC.